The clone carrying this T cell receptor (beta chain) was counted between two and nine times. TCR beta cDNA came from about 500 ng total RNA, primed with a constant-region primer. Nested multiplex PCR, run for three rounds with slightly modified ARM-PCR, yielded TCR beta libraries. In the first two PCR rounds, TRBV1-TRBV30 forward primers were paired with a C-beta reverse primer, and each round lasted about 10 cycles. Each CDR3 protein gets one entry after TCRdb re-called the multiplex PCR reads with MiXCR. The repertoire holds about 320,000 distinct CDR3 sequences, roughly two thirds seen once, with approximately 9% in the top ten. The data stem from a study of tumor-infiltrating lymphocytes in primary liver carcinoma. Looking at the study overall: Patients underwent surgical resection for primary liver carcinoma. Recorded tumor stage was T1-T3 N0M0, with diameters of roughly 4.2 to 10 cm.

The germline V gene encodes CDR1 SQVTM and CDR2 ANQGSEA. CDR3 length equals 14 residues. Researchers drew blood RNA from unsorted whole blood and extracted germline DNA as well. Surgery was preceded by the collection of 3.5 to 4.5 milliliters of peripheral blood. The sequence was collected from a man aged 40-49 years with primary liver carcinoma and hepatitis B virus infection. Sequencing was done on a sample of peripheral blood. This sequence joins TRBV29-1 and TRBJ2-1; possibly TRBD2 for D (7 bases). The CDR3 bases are TGCGGGGGGGAGGGGGTTAGTTCTGTCAATGAGCAGTTCTTC. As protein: CGGEGVSSVNEQFF.